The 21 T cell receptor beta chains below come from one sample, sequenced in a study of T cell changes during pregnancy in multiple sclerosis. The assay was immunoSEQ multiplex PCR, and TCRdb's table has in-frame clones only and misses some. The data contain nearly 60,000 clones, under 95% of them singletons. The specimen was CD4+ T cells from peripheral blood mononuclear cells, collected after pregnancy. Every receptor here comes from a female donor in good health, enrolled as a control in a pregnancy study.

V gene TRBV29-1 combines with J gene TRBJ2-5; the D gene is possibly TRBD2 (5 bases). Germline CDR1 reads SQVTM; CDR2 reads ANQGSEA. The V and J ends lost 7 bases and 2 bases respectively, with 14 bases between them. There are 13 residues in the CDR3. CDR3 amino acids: CSARLRVQETQYF. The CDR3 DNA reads TGCAGCGCTCGGTTGCGGGTACAAGAGACCCAGTACTTC.

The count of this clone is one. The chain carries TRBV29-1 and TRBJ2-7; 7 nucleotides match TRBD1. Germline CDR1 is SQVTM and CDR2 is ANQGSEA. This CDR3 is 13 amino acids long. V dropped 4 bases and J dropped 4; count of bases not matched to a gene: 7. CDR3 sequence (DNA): TGCAGCGTTGGTCCCGTACAGGGGTACGAGCAGTACTTC. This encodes CSVGPVQGYEQYF.

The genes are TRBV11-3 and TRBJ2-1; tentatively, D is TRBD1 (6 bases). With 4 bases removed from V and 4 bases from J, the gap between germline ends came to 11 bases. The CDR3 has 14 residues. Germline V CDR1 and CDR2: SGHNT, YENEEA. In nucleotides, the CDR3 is TGTGCCAGCAGCTCACAGGGAAGATACAATGAGCAGTTCTTC. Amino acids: CASSSQGRYNEQFF.

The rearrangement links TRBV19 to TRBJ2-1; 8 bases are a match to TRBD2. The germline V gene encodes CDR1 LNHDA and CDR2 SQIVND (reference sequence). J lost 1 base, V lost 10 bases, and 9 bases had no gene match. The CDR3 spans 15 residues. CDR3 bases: TGTGCCACCTCCAAGGGACTAGGTTCCTACAATGAGCAGTTCTTC. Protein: CATSKGLGSYNEQFF. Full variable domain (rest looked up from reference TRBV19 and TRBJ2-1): DGGITQSPKYLFRKEGQNVTLSCEQNLNHDAMYWYRQDPGQGLRLIYYSQIVNDFQKGDIAEGYSVSREKKESFPLTVTSAQKNPTAFYLCATSKGLGSYNEQFFGPGTRLTVL.

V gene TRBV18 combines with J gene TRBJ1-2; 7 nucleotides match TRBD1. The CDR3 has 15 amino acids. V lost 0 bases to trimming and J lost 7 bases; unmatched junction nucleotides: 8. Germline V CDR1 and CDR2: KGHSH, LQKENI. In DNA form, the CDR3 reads TGTGCCAGCTCACCACCGAATGCGAAGGGGGCTGGCTACACCTTC. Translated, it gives CASSPPNAKGAGYTF.

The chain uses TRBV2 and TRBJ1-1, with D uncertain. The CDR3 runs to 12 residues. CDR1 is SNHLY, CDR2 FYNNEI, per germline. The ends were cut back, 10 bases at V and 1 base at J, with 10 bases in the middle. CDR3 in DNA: TGTGCCAACTTGACGGGGAACACTGAAGCTTTCTTT. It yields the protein CANLTGNTEAFF.

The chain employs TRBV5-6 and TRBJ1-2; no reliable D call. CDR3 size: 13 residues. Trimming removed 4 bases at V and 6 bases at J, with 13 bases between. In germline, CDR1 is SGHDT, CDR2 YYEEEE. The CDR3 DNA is TGTGCCAGCAGCCTACCCGGGAGAGATGGCTACACCTTC. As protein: CASSLPGRDGYTF.

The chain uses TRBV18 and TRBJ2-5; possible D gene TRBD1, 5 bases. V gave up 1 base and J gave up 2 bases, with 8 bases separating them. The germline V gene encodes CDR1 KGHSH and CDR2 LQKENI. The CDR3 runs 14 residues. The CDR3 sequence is CASSPLPGQETQYF. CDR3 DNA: TGTGCCAGCTCACCACTCCCAGGGCAAGAGACCCAGTACTTC.

CDR3 nucleotide sequence: TGTGCCAGCAGTTCCATACAGGGGTTCAACACTGAAGCTTTCTTT. Translating it yields CASSSIQGFNTEAFF. The gene calls are TRBV6-5 and TRBJ1-1; 7 bases fit TRBD1. Trimming cost V 4 bases and J 2 bases; bases outside gene matches: 7. This CDR3 comprises 15 residues. Germline CDR1 and CDR2: MNHEY and SVGAGI.

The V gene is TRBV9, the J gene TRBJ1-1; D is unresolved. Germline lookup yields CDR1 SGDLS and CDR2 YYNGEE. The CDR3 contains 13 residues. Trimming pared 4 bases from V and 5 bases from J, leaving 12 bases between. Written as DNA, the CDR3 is TGTGCCAGCAGCCCAGCCGGGAGTACTGAAGCTTTCTTT. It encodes CASSPAGSTEAFF.

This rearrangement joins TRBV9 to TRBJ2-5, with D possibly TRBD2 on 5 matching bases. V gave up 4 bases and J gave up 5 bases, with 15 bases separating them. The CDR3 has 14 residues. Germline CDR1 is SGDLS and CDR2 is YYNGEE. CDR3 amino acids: CASSPPRAVETQYF. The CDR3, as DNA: TGTGCCAGCAGCCCCCCGAGGGCCGTCGAGACCCAGTACTTC.

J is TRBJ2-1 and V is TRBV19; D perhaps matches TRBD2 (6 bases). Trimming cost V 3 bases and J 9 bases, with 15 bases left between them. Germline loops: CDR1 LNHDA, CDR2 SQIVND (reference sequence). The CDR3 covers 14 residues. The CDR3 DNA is TGTGCCAGTAGTATTTTGGAGGGATCTCGTGAGCAGTTCTTC. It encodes CASSILEGSREQFF. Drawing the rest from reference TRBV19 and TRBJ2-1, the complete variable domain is DGGITQSPKYLFRKEGQNVTLSCEQNLNHDAMYWYRQDPGQGLRLIYYSQIVNDFQKGDIAEGYSVSREKKESFPLTVTSAQKNPTAFYLCASSILEGSREQFFGPGTRLTVL.

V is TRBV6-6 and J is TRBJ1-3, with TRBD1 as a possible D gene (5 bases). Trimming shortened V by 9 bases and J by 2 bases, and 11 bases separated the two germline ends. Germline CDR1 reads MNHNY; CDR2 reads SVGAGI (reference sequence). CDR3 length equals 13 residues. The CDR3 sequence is CASTGFTGNTIYF. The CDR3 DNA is TGTGCCAGTACAGGTTTTACTGGAAACACCATATATTTT.

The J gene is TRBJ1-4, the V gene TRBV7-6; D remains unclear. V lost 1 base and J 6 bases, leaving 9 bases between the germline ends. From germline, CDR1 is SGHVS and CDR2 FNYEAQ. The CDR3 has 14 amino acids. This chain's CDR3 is CASSLGAVDEKLFF. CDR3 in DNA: TGTGCCAGCAGCTTAGGAGCTGTCGATGAAAAACTGTTTTTT.

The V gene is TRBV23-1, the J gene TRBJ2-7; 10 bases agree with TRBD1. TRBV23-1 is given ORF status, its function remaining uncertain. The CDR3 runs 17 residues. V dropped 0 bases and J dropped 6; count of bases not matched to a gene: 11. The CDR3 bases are TGCGCCAGCAGTCAATCGGGAAGTTGGGACAGGGGAACCGAGCAGTACTTC. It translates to CASSQSGSWDRGTEQYF.

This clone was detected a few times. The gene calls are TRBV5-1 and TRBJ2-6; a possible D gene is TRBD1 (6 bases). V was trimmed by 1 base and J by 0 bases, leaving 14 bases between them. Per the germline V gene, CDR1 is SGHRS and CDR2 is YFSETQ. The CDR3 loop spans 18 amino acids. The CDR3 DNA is TGCGCCAGCAGCTTGAGACAGGCAAACAGCTCTGGGGCCAACGTCCTGACTTTC. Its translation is CASSLRQANSSGANVLTF.

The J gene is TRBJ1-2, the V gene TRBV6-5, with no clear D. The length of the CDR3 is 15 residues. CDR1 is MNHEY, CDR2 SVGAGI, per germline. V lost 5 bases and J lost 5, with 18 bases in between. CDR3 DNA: TGTGCCAGCAGTCCTTATGTGGGCAGGTCTTATGGCTACACCTTC. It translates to CASSPYVGRSYGYTF.

CDR3 region: CASSGPGNSNQPQHF. Written as DNA, the CDR3 is TGTGCCAGCAGCGGTCCGGGAAATAGCAATCAGCCCCAGCATTTT. The V call is TRBV2, the J call TRBJ1-5, with D hard to call. The germline V and J ends were trimmed by 6 bases and 0 bases, with 12 bases remaining between them. CDR3 size: 15 residues. CDR1 and CDR2 (germline): SNHLY, FYNNEI.

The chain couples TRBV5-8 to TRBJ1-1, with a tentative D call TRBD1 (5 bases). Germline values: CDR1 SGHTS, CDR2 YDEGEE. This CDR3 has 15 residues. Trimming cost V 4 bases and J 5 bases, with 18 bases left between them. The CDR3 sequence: CASSPTWTSHTEAFF. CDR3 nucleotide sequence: TGTGCCAGCAGCCCAACCTGGACAAGTCATACTGAAGCTTTCTTT.

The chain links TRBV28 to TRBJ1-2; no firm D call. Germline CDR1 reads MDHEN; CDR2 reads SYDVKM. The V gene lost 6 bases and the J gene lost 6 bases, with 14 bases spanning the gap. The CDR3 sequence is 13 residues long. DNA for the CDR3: TGTGCCAGCAGGAGATTGGGAGTAAATGGCTACACCTTC. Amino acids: CASRRLGVNGYTF.

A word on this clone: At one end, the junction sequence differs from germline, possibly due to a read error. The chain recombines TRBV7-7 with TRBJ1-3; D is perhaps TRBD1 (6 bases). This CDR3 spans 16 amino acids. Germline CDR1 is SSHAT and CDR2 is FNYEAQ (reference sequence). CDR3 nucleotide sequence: TGTGCTAGCAGCTTAGCGCTGGGGGCTGTTGGAAACACCATATATTTT. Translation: CASSLALGAVGNTIYF.